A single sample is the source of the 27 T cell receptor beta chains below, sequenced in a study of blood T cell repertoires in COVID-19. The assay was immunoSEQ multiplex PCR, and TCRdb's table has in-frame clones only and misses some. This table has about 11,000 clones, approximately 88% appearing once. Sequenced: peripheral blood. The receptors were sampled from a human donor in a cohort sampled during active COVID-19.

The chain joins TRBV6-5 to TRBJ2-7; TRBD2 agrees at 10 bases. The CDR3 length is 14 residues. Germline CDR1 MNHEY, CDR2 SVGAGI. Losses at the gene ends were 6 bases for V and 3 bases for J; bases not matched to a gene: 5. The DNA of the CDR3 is TGTGCCAGCAGACTAGCGGGACCCAACTACGAGCAGTACTTC. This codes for CASRLAGPNYEQYF.

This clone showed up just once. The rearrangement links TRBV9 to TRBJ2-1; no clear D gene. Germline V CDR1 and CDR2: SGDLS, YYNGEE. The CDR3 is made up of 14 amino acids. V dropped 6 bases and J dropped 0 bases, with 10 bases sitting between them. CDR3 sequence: CASKSASSYNEQFF. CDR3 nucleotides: TGTGCCAGCAAAAGCGCCAGCTCCTACAATGAGCAGTTCTTC.

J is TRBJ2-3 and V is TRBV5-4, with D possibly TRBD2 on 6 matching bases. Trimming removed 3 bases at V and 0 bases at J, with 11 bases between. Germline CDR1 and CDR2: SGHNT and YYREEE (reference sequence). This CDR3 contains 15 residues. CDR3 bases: TGTGCCAGCAGCTCCCTAGGGACTAGCACAGATACGCAGTATTTT. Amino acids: CASSSLGTSTDTQYF. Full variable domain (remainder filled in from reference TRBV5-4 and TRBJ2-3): ETGVTQSPTHLIKTRGQQVTLRCSSQSGHNTVSWYQQALGQGPQFIFQYYREEENGRGNFPPRFSGLQFPNYSSELNVNALELDDSALYLCASSSLGTSTDTQYFGPGTRLTVL.

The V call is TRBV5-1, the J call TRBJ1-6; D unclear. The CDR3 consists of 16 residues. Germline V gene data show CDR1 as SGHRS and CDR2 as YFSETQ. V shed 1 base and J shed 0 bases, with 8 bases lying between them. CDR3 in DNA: TGCGCCAGCAGCTTGACCCCGAGCTCCTATAATTCACCCCTCCACTTT. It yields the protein CASSLTPSSYNSPLHF.

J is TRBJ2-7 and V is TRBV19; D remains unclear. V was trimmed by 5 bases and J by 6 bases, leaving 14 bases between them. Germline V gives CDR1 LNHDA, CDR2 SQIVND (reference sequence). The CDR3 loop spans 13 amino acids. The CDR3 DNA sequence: TGTGCCAGTAGTTGGGCAACCGAGTCCGAGCAGTACTTC. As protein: CASSWATESEQYF.

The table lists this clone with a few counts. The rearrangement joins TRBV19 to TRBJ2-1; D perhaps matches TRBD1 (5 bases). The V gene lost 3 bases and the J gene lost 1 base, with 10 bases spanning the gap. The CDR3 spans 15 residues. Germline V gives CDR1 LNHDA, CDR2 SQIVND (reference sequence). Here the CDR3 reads CASSMVQGSYNEQFF. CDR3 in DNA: TGTGCCAGTAGTATGGTCCAGGGTTCCTACAATGAGCAGTTCTTC.

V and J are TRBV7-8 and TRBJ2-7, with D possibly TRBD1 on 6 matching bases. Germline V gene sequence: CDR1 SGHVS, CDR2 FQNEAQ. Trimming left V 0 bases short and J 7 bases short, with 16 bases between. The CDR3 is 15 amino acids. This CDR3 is CASSLAGAGAGEQYF. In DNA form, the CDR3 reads TGTGCCAGCAGCTTAGCTGGGGCAGGGGCCGGAGAGCAGTACTTC.

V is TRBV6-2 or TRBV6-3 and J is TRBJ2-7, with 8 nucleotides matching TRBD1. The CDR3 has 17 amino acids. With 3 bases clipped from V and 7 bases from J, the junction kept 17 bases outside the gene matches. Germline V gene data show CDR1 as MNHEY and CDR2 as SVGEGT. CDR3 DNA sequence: TGTGCCAGCAGTTATGAGATAGCGAGGACAGGGAACCAGGAGCAGTACTTC. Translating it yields CASSYEIARTGNQEQYF.

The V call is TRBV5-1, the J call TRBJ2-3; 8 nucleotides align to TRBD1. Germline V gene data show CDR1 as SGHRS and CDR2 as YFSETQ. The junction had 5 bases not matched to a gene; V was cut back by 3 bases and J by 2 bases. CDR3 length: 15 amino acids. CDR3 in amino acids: CASSSTGAVTDTQYF. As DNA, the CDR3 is TGCGCCAGCAGCTCGACAGGGGCGGTCACAGATACGCAGTATTTT.

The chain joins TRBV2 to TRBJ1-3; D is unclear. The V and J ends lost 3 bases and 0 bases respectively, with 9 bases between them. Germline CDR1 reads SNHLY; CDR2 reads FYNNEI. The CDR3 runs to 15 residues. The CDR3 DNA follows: TGTGCCAGCAGTGACGAGGGAAGCTCTGGAAACACCATATATTTT. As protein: CASSDEGSSGNTIYF.

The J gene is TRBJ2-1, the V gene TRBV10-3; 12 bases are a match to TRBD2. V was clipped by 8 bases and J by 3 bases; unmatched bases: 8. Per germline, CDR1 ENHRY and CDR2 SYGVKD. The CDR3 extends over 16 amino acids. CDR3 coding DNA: TGTGCCATCGGTGCCCGACTAGCGGGAGACTACAATGAGCAGTTCTTC. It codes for CAIGARLAGDYNEQFF.

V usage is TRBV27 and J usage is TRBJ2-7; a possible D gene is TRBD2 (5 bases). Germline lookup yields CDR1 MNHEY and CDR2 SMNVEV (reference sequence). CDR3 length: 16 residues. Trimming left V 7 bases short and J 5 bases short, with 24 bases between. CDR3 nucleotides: TGTGCCAGCACCAGTTTGGGCGAGGGTTTGAGGGACGAGCAGTACTTC. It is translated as CASTSLGEGLRDEQYF.

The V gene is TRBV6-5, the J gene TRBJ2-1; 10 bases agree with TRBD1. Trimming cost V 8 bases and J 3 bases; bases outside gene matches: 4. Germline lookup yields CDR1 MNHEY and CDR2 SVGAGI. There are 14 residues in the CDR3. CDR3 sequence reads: CASRWDRGYNEQFF. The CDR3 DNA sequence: TGTGCCAGCCGCTGGGACAGGGGCTACAATGAGCAGTTCTTC.

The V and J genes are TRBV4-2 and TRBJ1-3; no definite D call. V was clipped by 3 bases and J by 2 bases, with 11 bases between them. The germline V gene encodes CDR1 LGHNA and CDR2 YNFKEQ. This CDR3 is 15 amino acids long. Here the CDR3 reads CASSHVRVAGNTIYF. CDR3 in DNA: TGTGCCAGCAGCCATGTCCGGGTTGCTGGAAACACCATATATTTT.

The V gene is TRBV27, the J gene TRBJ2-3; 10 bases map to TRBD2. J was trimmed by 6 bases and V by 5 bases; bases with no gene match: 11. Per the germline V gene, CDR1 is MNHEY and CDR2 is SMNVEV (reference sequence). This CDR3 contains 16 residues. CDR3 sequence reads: CASSAPSGSGLDTQYF. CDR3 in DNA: TGTGCCAGCAGTGCTCCTAGCGGGAGTGGTTTGGATACGCAGTATTTT.

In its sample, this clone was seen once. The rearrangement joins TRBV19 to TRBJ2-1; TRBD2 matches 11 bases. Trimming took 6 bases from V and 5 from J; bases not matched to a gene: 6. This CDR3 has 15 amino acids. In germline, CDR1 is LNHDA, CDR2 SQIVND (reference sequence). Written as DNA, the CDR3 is TGTGCCAGTAGCCCACTAGCGGGAGTTCACAATGAGCAGTTCTTC. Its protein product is CASSPLAGVHNEQFF.

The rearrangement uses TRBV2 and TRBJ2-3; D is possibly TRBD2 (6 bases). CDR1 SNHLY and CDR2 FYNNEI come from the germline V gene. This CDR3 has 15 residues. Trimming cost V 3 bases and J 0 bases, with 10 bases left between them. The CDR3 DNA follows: TGTGCCAGCAGTGATTGGGGGACTAGCACAGATACGCAGTATTTT. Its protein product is CASSDWGTSTDTQYF.

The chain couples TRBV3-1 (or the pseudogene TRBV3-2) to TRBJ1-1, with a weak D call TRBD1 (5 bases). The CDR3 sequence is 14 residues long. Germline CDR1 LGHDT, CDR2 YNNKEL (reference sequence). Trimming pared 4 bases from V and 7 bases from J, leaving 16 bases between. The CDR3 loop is CASSLDNFLGEAFF. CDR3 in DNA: TGTGCCAGCAGCCTGGACAACTTTTTGGGTGAAGCTTTCTTT.

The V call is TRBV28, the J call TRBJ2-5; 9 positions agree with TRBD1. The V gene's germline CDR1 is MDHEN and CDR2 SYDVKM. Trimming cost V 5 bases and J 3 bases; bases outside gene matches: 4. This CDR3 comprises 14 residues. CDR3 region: CASSNRDREETQYF. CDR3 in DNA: TGTGCCAGCAGTAACCGGGACAGGGAAGAGACCCAGTACTTC.

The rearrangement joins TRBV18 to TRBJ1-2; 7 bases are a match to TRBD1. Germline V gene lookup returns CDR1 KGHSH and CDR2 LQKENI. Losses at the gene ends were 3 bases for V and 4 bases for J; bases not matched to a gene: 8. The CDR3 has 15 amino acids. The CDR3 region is CASSPQTGQGYGYTF. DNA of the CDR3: TGTGCCAGCTCACCGCAGACAGGGCAGGGCTATGGCTACACCTTC.

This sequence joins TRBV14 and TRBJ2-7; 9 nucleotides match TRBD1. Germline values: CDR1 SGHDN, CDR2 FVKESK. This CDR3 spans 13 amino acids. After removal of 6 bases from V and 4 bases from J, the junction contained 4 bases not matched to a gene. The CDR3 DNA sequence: TGTGCCAGCAGGGGGACAGGGTCATACGAGCAGTACTTC. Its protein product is CASRGTGSYEQYF.

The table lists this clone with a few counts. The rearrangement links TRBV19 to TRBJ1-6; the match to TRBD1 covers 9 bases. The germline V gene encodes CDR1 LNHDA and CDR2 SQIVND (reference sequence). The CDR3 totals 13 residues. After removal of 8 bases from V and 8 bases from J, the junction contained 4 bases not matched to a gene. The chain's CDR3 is CASADRGYSPLHF. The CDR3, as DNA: TGTGCCAGTGCGGACAGGGGTTATTCACCCCTCCACTTT.

The DNA of the CDR3 is TGTGCCAGCACTACTTCGGGGCGGGAGGGCCGGAGGTTCTTC. It encodes CASTTSGREGRRFF. The chain is built from TRBV7-6 and TRBJ2-1; 9 bases fit TRBD2. After removal of 7 bases from V and 15 bases from J, the junction contained 16 bases not matched to a gene. The length of the CDR3 is 14 residues. Germline assignment: CDR1 SGHVS and CDR2 FNYEAQ.

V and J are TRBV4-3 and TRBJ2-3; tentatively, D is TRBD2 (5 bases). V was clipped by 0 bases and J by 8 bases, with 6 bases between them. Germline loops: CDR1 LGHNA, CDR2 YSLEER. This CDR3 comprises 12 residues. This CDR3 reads CASSQEGSTQYF. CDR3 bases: TGCGCCAGCAGCCAAGAGGGGAGTACGCAGTATTTT.

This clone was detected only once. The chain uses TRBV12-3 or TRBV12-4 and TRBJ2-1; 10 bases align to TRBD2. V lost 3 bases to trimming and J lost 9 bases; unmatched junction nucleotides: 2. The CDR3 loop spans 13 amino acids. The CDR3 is CASSFLAGGEQFF. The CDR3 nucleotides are TGTGCCAGCAGTTTTTTAGCGGGGGGTGAGCAGTTCTTC.

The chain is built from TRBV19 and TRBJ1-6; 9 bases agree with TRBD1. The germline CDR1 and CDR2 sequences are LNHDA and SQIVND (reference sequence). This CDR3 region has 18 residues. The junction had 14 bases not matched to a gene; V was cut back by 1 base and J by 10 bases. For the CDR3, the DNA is TGTGCCAGTAGTATAGCGGGGGGGAACAGGGGGCGTAGATCACCCCTCCACTTT. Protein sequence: CASSIAGGNRGRRSPLHF.

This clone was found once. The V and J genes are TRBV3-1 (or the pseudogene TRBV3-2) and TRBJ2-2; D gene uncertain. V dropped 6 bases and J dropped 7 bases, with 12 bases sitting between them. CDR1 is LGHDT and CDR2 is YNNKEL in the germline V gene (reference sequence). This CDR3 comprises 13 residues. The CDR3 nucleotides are TGTGCCAGCAGTCCCCTAGGATACGGGGAGCTGTTTTTT. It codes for CASSPLGYGELFF.